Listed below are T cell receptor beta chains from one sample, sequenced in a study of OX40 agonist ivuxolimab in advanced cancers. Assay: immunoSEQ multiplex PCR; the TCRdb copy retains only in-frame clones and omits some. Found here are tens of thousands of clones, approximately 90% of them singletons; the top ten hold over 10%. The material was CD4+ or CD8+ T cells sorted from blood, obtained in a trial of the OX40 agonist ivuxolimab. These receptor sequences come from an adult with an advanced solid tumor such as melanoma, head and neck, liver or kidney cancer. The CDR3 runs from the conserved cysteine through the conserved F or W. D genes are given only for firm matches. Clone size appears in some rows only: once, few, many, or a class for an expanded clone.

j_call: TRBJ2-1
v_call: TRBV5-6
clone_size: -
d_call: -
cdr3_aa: CASSLYFLETNEQFF
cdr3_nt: TGTGCCAGCAGCCTCTATTTCCTCGAAACGAATGAGCAGTTCTTC

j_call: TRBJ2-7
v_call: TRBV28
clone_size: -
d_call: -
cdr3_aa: CASSPLRSSGVSYEQYF
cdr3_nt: TGTGCCAGCAGTCCACTTCGTAGTAGCGGAGTCTCCTACGAGCAGTACTTC

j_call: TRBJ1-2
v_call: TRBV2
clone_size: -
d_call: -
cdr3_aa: CASSGQANYGYTF
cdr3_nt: TGTGCCAGCAGTGGACAGGCGAACTATGGCTACACCTTC

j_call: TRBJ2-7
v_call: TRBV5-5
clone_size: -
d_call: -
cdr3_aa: CASSAAEGGYYEQYF
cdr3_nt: TGTGCCAGCTCAGCGGCGGAGGGGGGATACTACGAGCAGTACTTC

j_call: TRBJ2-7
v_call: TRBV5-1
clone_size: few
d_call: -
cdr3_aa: CASSIPGSYEQYF
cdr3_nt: TGCGCCAGCAGCATCCCGGGATCCTACGAGCAGTACTTC

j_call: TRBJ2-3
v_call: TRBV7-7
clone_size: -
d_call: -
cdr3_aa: CASSLGARGDTQYF
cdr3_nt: TGTGCTAGCAGCTTAGGAGCACGGGGGGATACGCAGTATTTT

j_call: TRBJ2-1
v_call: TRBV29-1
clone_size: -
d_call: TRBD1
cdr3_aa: CSVNRGDEQFF
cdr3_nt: TGCAGCGTGAACAGGGGCGATGAGCAGTTCTTC

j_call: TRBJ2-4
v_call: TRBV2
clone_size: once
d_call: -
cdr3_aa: CASSGGRGSRNIQYF
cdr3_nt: TGTGCCAGCAGTGGGGGTCGGGGATCGCGCAACATTCAGTACTTC

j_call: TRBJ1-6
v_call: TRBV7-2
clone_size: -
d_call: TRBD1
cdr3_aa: CASSRDSSGNSPLHF
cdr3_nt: TGTGCCAGCAGCCGGGACAGTTCGGGTAATTCACCCCTCCACTTT

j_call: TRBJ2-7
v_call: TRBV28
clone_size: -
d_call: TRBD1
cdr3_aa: CASSLPGTGGSYEQYF
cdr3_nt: TGTGCCAGCAGTTTGCCCGGGACAGGGGGCTCCTACGAGCAGTACTTC

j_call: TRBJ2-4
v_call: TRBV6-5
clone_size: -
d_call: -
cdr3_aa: CASSYSSSRVQYF
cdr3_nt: TGTGCCAGCAGTTACTCGAGCAGTAGAGTTCAGTACTTC

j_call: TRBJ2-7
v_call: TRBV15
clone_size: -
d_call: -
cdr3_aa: CATSREGAGSSYEQYF
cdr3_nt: TGTGCCACCAGCAGAGAGGGTGCAGGGTCTTCCTACGAGCAGTACTTC

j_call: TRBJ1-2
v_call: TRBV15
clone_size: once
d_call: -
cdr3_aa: CATSTGMYGYTF
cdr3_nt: TGTGCCACCAGTACCGGGATGTATGGCTACACCTTC

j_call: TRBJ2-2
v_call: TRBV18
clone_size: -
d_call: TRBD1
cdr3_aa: CASPTGVTGELFF
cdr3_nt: TGTGCCAGCCCGACAGGGGTCACCGGGGAGCTGTTTTTT

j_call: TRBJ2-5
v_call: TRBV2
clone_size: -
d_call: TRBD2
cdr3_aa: CASNGLGPQETQYF
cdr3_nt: TGTGCCAGCAACGGACTAGGGCCCCAAGAGACCCAGTACTTC

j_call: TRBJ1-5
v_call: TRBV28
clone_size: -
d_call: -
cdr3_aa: CASSLWDLAGGNQPQHF
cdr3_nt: TGTGCCAGCAGTTTATGGGACCTGGCAGGGGGCAATCAGCCCCAGCATTTT